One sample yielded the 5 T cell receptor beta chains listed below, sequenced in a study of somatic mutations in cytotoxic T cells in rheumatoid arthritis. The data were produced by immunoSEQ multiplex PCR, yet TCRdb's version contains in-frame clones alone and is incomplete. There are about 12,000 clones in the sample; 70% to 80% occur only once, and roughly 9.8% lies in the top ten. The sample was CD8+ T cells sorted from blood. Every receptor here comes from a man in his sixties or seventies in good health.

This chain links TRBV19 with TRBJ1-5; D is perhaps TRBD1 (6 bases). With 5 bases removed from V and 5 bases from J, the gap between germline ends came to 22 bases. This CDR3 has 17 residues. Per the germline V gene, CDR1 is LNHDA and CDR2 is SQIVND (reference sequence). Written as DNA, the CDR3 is TGTGCCAGTAGTGGGATCAAGACAGCTGGGGGGCATCAGCCCCAGCATTTT. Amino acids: CASSGIKTAGGHQPQHF.

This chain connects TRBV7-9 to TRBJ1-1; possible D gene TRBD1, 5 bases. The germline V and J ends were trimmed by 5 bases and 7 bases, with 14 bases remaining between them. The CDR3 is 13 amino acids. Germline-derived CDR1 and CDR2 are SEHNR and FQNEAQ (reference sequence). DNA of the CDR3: TGTGCCAGCAGCCGTGTACCGGGGGGTGAAGCTTTCTTT. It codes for CASSRVPGGEAFF. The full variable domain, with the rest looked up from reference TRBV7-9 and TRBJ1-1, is DTGVSQNPRHKITKRGQNVTFRCDPISEHNRLYWYRQTLGQGPEFLTYFQNEAQLEKSRLLSDRFSAERPKGSFSTLEIQRTEQGDSAMYLCASSRVPGGEAFFGQGTRLTVV.

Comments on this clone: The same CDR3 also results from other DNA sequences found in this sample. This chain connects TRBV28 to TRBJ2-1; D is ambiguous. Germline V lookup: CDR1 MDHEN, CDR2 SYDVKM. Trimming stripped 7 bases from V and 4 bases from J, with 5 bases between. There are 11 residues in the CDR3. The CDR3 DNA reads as TGTGCCAGCAACACGTACAATGAGCAGTTCTTC. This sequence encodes CASNTYNEQFF.

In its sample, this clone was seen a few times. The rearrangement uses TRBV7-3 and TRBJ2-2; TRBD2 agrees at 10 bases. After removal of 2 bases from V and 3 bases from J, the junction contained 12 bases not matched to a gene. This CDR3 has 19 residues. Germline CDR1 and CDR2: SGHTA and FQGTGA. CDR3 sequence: CASSLVGASGRSDTGELFF. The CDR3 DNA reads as TGTGCCAGCAGCTTAGTGGGGGCTAGCGGGAGAAGTGACACCGGGGAGCTGTTTTTT.

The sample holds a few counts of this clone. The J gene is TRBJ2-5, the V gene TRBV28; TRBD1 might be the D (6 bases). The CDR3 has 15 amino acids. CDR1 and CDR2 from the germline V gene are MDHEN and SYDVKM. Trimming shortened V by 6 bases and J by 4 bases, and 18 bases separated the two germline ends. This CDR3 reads CASSLGTPGGETQYF. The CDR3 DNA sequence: TGTGCCAGCAGCCTAGGGACACCTGGAGGAGAGACCCAGTACTTC.